This entry is about one TCR beta chain. This clone's antigen is unknown. Within one base of it there is no much larger clone, and no base qualities were kept. TCRbeta CDR3 regions were amplified from genomic DNA by means of the immunoSEQ Assay, a bias-controlled multiplex PCR. The original pipeline was this. Nucleated cell counts per sample were estimated from amplification of reference gene primers within the assay. To quantify the absolute abundance of each unique TCRbeta CDR3 rearrangement, sequence reads were collapsed and filtered. Productive Simpson clonality was computed per sample as the square root of Simpson's diversity index over productive rearrangements. The table comes from immuneACCESS by way of TCRdb, which keeps in-frame sequences with V and J called. Part of the clones is missing from these tables; in studies checked, under half for an unresolved V gene and the rest for unknown reasons. D and trimming were read from the DNA, whereas the V and J calls and clone size are those reported in that table. A total of about 310,000 clones appear in this sample, around 90% of them only once. About 2% of the sample goes to the ten largest clones.

The data are from a study of blood T cell repertoires in COVID-19 (dated by TCRdb to about 2020). Concerning the study at large: Samples covering the acute and convalescent phases of COVID-19 were provided by collaborators in the United States, Italy and Spain. The material from the prospective study consisted of cDNA or gDNA derived from T cells, B-cell-depleted T cells, or PBMCs. Subjects who had been exposed to COVID-19, were actively infected with it, or had recovered from it provided the deeply sampled blood TCRbeta repertoires that made up the dataset. Where available, HLA class I and class II types were obtained from metadata supplied by the sample provider rather than from assay-based typing. The repertoires were released in a freely available public database meant as a resource for research on the immune response to SARS-CoV-2. Samples were obtained from the ongoing ImmuneRACE study (first 160 participants) and from about 1,300 subjects provided by 6 global collaborators. Sample metadata almost always included a de-identified subject ID, COVID-19 status, age in years and sex.

General conclusions and limits of the study: The quantity of clinical and demographic metadata differed by source and by participant and was supplied without curation.

Each collaborating institution followed its own protocols to collect whole blood in K2EDTA tubes. For TCRbeta analysis, collaborators shipped samples as frozen whole blood, isolated PBMCs, or DNA extracted from either of those sample types. In the germline V gene, CDR1 corresponds to KGHSH and CDR2 to LQKENI. The CDR3 has 15 amino acids, counting the end cysteine and phenylalanine. Here the CDR3 DNA is all that survives: 45 bases in frame from base 1. Trimming removed 5 bases from V and 1 base from J; the gene matches leave 7 bases unexplained. This clonotype was sampled from a man aged 18 to 29 with active or convalescent COVID-19. The rearrangement joined TRBV18 to TRBJ1-1; 7 bases in between match TRBD1. Specimen: peripheral blood. This receptor has the CDR3 CASSFAGQTNTEAFF. The DNA reads as follows: TGTGCCAGCTCATTCGCGGGACAGACGAACACTGAAGCTTTCTTT.